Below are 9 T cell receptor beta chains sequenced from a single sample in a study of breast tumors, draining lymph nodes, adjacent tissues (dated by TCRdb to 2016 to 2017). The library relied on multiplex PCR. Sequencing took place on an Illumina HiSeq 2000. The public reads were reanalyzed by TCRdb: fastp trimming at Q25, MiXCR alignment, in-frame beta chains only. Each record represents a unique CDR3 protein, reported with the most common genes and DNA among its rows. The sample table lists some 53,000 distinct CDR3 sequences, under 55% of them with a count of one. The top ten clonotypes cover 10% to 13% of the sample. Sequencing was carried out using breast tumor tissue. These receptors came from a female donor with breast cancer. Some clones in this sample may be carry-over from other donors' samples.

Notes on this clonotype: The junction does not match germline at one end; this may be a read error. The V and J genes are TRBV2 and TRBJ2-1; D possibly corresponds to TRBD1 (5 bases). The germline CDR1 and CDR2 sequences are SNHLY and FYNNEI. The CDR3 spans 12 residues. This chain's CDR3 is CTSRERRYEQFF. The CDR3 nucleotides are TGTACCAGCAGGGAACGTCGATATGAGCAGTTCTTC.

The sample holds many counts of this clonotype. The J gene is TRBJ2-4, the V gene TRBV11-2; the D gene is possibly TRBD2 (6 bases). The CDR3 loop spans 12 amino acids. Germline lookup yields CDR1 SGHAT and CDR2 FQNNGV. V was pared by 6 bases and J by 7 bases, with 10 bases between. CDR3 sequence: CASRTSGNIQYF. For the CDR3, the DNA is TGTGCCAGCAGAACAAGCGGGAACATTCAGTACTTC.

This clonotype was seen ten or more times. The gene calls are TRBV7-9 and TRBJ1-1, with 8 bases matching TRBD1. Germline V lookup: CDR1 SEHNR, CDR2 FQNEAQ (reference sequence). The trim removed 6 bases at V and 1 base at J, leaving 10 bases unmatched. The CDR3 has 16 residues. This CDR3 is CASRPKQGESNTEAFF. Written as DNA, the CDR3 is TGTGCCAGCAGGCCAAAACAGGGGGAATCGAACACTGAAGCTTTCTTT.

CDR3 sequence reads: CASSKVGTSGRLGEQFF. CDR3 bases: TGTGCCAGCAGCAAAGTCGGGACTAGCGGGAGGCTGGGTGAGCAGTTCTTC. V and J are TRBV7-2 and TRBJ2-1, with 15 bases identical to TRBD2. The trim removed 5 bases at V and 9 bases at J, leaving 11 bases unmatched. CDR3 length: 17 residues. Germline V gene data show CDR1 as SGHTA and CDR2 as FQGNSA.

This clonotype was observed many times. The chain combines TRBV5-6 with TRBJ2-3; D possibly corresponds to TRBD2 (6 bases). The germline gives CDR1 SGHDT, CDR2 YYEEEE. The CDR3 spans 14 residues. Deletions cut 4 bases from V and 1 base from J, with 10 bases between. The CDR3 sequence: CASSPGSRTDTQYF. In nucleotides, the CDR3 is TGTGCCAGCAGCCCCGGGAGTCGCACAGATACGCAGTATTTT.

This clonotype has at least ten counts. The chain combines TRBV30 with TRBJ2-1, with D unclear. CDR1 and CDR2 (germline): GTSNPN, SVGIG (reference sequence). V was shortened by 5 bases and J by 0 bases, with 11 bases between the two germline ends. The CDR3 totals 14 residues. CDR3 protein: CAWDLGISYNEQFF. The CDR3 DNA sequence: TGTGCCTGGGACTTGGGGATCTCCTACAATGAGCAGTTCTTC.

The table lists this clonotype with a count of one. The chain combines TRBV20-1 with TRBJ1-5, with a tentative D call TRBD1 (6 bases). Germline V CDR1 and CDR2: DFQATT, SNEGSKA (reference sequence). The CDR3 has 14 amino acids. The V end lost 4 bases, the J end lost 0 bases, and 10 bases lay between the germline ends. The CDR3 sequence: CSATGTNSNQPQHF. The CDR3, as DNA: TGCAGTGCTACCGGGACAAATAGCAATCAGCCCCAGCATTTT.

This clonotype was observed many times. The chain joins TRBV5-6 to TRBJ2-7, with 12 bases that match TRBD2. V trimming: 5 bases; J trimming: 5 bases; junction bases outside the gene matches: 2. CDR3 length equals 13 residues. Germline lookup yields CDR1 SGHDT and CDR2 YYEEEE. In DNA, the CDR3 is TGTGCCAGCAGGTGGACTAGCGGGAACGAGCAGTACTTC. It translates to CASRWTSGNEQYF. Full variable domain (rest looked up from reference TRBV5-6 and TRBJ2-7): DAGVTQSPTHLIKTRGQQVTLRCSPKSGHDTVSWYQQALGQGPQFIFQYYEEEERQRGNFPDRFSGHQFPNYSSELNVNALLLGDSALYLCASRWTSGNEQYFGPGTRLTVT.

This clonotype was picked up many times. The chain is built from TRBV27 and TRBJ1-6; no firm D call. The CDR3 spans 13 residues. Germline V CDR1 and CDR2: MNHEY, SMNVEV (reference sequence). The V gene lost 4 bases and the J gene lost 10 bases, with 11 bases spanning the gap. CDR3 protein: CASSWRDRSPLHF. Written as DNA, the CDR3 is TGTGCCAGCAGTTGGAGGGATAGGTCACCCCTCCACTTT.